This T cell receptor beta chain stems from a study of T cell repertoires in cytomegalovirus infection. Turning to the study itself: The study used recently identified HLA-C-restricted and well-studied HLA-B-restricted CMV epitopes. Public TCR beta signatures were indicative of both CMV infection and a matching HLA type. Study conclusions and caveats: CMV-specific HLA-C-restricted TCR beta clonotypes dominated the ex vivo response.

Note on this clonotype: The antigen remains undetermined.

TCRdb independently ran MiXCR on the reads; one entry per CDR3 protein. The sample contains under 200,000 distinct CDR3 sequences, less than 25% of which appear only once. The receptor was derived from a human donor in good health (CMV status not recorded). Some clones in this sample may be carry-over from other donors' samples. The sequenced sample was CD8+ T cells from cultured PBMCs, obtained from culture after CMV antigen stimulation.

The CDR3 region is CASSENLGPKNTEAFF. In DNA, the CDR3 is TGTGCCAGCAGTGAAAATTTGGGCCCTAAGAACACTGAAGCTTTCTTT. V is TRBV2 and J is TRBJ1-1; D unclear. Trimming took 2 bases from V and 1 from J, leaving 14 bases between them. CDR1 is SNHLY, CDR2 FYNNEI, per germline. This CDR3 region has 16 residues.